This is a list of T cell receptor beta chains from one sample in a study of cytomegalovirus exposure and HLA in healthy donors. Sequenced by immunoSEQ multiplex PCR; TCRdb stores in-frame clones only, minus some. Among approximately 160,000 clones listed, almost 85% were seen once. The sample consisted of PBMCs. These receptors were collected from a man in his thirties or forties in good health and CMV-seropositive. Each CDR3 is given with its conserved first and last residue. The order of the fields is CDR3 protein, clone size, J gene, V gene. Where a row states a size, it is once, few, many or the class of an expanded clone; other rows omit it.

CDR3: CASSRQGVGYTF
size: .
J: TRBJ1-2
V: TRBV28

CDR3: CASSRRQDGQPQHF
size: .
J: TRBJ1-5
V: TRBV28

CDR3: CSVVGTVEGYTF
size: .
J: TRBJ1-2
V: TRBV29-1

CDR3: CASSLDQGSTEAFF
size: .
J: TRBJ1-1
V: TRBV28

CDR3: CASSARTGVGELFF
size: .
J: TRBJ1-4
V: TRBV2

CDR3: CASSTGRNTEAFF
size: .
J: TRBJ1-1
V: TRBV18

CDR3: CASGSPGGIGTDTQYF
size: once
J: TRBJ2-3
V: TRBV2

CDR3: CAWSPIHNYGYTF
size: .
J: TRBJ1-2
V: TRBV30

CDR3: CASSSPLVGYTF
size: .
J: TRBJ1-2
V: TRBV6-6

CDR3: CASSGSTGWYGELFF
size: .
J: TRBJ2-2
V: TRBV25-1

CDR3: CASGGDSDISGYTF
size: .
J: TRBJ1-2
V: TRBV12-5

CDR3: CASRQRTLSTDTQYF
size: once
J: TRBJ2-3
V: TRBV2

CDR3: CASSVGGDSSYEQYF
size: few
J: TRBJ2-7
V: TRBV9

CDR3: CAWSPGSDTQYF
size: .
J: TRBJ2-3
V: TRBV30

CDR3: CASSSGGLGYGYTF
size: .
J: TRBJ1-2
V: TRBV6-5

CDR3: CSVRTAGGEKLFF
size: few
J: TRBJ1-4
V: TRBV29-1

CDR3: CASSLGPGSPLHF
size: .
J: TRBJ1-6
V: TRBV7-2

CDR3: CASSPQGSDNYGYTF
size: .
J: TRBJ1-2
V: TRBV27

CDR3: CASSTGTGWNQPQHF
size: .
J: TRBJ1-5
V: TRBV6-1

CDR3: CASSQAPEGQNYGYTF
size: .
J: TRBJ1-2
V: TRBV4-1

CDR3: CASSLTGTRGGNEQFF
size: .
J: TRBJ2-1
V: TRBV27

CDR3: CASSYVQGWYEQYF
size: .
J: TRBJ2-7
V: TRBV6-6

CDR3: CASRPLAGDTYNEQFF
size: .
J: TRBJ2-1
V: TRBV6-6

CDR3: CASSLDRIHEKLFF
size: .
J: TRBJ1-4
V: TRBV5-1

CDR3: CASSPPVSSYEQYF
size: once
J: TRBJ2-7
V: TRBV18

CDR3: CAISEPYRVAGEETQYF
size: .
J: TRBJ2-5
V: TRBV10-3

CDR3: CASSLLAGEGNEQFF
size: .
J: TRBJ2-1
V: TRBV19

CDR3: CASSPRDRGLYEQYF
size: once
J: TRBJ2-7
V: TRBV27

CDR3: CAISASSQGSYEQYF
size: once
J: TRBJ2-7
V: TRBV10-3

CDR3: CASSPDPGQGAGSSGYTF
size: .
J: TRBJ1-2
V: TRBV18

CDR3: CASSEGGGETQYF
size: .
J: TRBJ2-5
V: TRBV25-1

CDR3: CASANRVEQYF
size: .
J: TRBJ2-7
V: TRBV5-1

CDR3: CASSLQTGDRHSSYEQYF
size: .
J: TRBJ2-7
V: TRBV5-6

CDR3: CASSPRRQPFSTDTQYF
size: .
J: TRBJ2-3
V: TRBV14

CDR3: CASSQEYGVASPLHF
size: .
J: TRBJ1-6
V: TRBV14

CDR3: CSVTATSGEQYF
size: .
J: TRBJ2-7
V: TRBV29-1

CDR3: CASSGHSYSTDTQYF
size: .
J: TRBJ2-3
V: TRBV2

CDR3: CASSEGGLAGVGEQFF
size: .
J: TRBJ2-1
V: TRBV9

CDR3: CASSVGWTAYEQYF
size: once
J: TRBJ2-7
V: TRBV5-1

CDR3: CAFRVDTQYF
size: once
J: TRBJ2-3
V: TRBV7-9

CDR3: CAAATGGYNEQFF
size: few
J: TRBJ2-1
V: TRBV6-1

CDR3: CASSLAWTDQETQYF
size: .
J: TRBJ2-5
V: TRBV5-1

CDR3: CASSLTGQANEKLFF
size: .
J: TRBJ1-4
V: TRBV4-3

CDR3: CASSPDKNTEAFF
size: .
J: TRBJ1-1
V: TRBV7-9

CDR3: CASSEPRGEQYF
size: .
J: TRBJ2-7
V: TRBV2

CDR3: CASSTGPNTIYF
size: .
J: TRBJ1-3
V: TRBV7-9

CDR3: CASIRVRGTTEAFF
size: .
J: TRBJ1-1
V: TRBV7-9

CDR3: CASSIEGGRGQPQHF
size: few
J: TRBJ1-5
V: TRBV19

CDR3: CASSYSGGATYEQYF
size: .
J: TRBJ2-7
V: TRBV6-5

CDR3: CASSRGASRGDTQYF
size: .
J: TRBJ2-3
V: TRBV5-4

CDR3: CASSLVPTGTQETQYF
size: .
J: TRBJ2-5
V: TRBV5-1

CDR3: CASSEATGGDTEAFF
size: .
J: TRBJ1-1
V: TRBV6-1

CDR3: CASSPAGGTYEQYF
size: .
J: TRBJ2-7
V: TRBV7-6